Listed here are 27 T cell receptor beta chains from one sample, sequenced in a study of blood T cell repertoires in COVID-19 (dated by TCRdb to about 2020). The library relied on the immunoSEQ multiplex PCR assay. In its TCRdb copy, this immuneACCESS table keeps in-frame sequences only and misses some clones. Where compared with another copy, unresolved V genes explain less than half of these, and the others have no known cause. The sample contains tens of thousands of clones, roughly 80% of them found a single time. Of the sample, under 5.5% falls within the top ten clones. Sequencing was done on a sample of peripheral blood. All receptors derive from an older man with COVID-19, enrolled during active disease.

The J gene is TRBJ2-7, the V gene TRBV30, with 11 bases lining up with TRBD1. Losses at the gene ends were 7 bases for V and 7 bases for J; bases not matched to a gene: 6. The CDR3 covers 12 residues. The V gene's germline CDR1 is GTSNPN and CDR2 SVGIG (reference sequence). CDR3 sequence (DNA): TGTGCCTCCGGACAGGGGGCTCGGGAGCAGTACTTC. The encoded protein is CASGQGAREQYF. Filled out from reference TRBV30 and TRBJ2-7, the complete variable domain reads SQTIHQWPATLVQPVGSPLSLECTVEGTSNPNLYWYRQAAGRGLQLLFYSVGIGQISSEVPQNLSASRPQDRQFILSSKKLLLSDSGFYLCASGQGAREQYFGPGTRLTVT.

This sequence joins TRBV5-6 and TRBJ2-3; 14 bases line up with TRBD2. CDR3 size: 16 residues. With 2 bases clipped from V and 5 bases from J, the junction kept 4 bases outside the gene matches. Per germline, CDR1 SGHDT and CDR2 YYEEEE. CDR3 sequence reads: CASSFGLAGGGDTQYF. The CDR3 DNA reads TGTGCCAGCAGCTTTGGACTAGCGGGGGGCGGAGATACGCAGTATTTT.

This sequence joins TRBV12-3 or TRBV12-4 and TRBJ2-1, with TRBD1 as a possible D gene (6 bases). The CDR3 length is 13 residues. V lost 4 bases to trimming and J lost 16 bases, with 20 bases between them. CDR3 nucleotide sequence: TGTGCCAGCAGTTGGGCAGTAGGGGGTATATCTTTCTTC. As protein: CASSWAVGGISFF.

In this sample, this clone turned up once. This sequence joins TRBV6-1 and TRBJ2-2; 9 positions match TRBD2. V was pared by 4 bases and J by 4 bases, with 10 bases of the junction left unmatched. CDR3 length: 17 amino acids. Per the germline V gene, CDR1 is MNHNS and CDR2 is SASEGT. The CDR3 loop is CASSAKRLAVITGELFF. The CDR3 nucleotides read TGTGCCAGCAGTGCAAAAAGACTAGCGGTAATCACCGGGGAGCTGTTTTTT.

This clone was counted once. V and J are TRBV11-1 and TRBJ2-5; D is uncertain. In germline, CDR1 is SGHAT, CDR2 FQDESV (reference sequence). Trimming shortened V by 3 bases and J by 5 bases, and 4 bases separated the two germline ends. The CDR3 runs to 11 residues. CDR3 DNA sequence: TGTGCCAGCAGCTTGTCGGAGACCCAGTACTTC. This sequence encodes CASSLSETQYF.

This sequence joins TRBV7-3 and TRBJ2-1, with 7 bases lining up with TRBD2. The CDR3 extends over 23 amino acids. J gave up 5 bases and V 1 base, and 29 bases lay outside the gene matches. Germline V gene sequence: CDR1 SGHTA, CDR2 FQGTGA. The CDR3: CASSLRPPPVGLRRGSPDNEQFF. The DNA for the CDR3 is TGTGCCAGCAGCTTAAGACCCCCCCCCGTGGGGTTGCGGCGGGGGTCCCCGGACAATGAGCAGTTCTTC.

The count of this clone is one. V and J are TRBV7-2 and TRBJ2-3, with D hard to call. The CDR3 spans 15 residues. CDR1 is SGHTA, CDR2 FQGNSA, per germline. The ends were cut back, 1 base at V and 6 bases at J, with 14 bases in the middle. In DNA, the CDR3 is TGTGCCAGCAGCTTAGGGAGAGTAGTACTTGATACGCAGTATTTT. Protein sequence: CASSLGRVVLDTQYF.

This clone was seen only a few times. The chain employs TRBV24-1 and TRBJ1-5; D remains unclear. The length of the CDR3 is 13 residues. V was pared by 1 base and J by 3 bases, with 3 bases between. In germline, CDR1 is KGHDR, CDR2 SFDVKD. The CDR3 nucleotides are TGTGCCACCAGTGATTTCAACAATCAGCCCCAGCATTTT. Translating gives CATSDFNNQPQHF.

The chain is built from TRBV18 and TRBJ1-1; the D gene is possibly TRBD1 (6 bases). The germline V gene encodes CDR1 KGHSH and CDR2 LQKENI. This CDR3 is 16 amino acids long. V was cut by 4 bases and J by 4 bases, with 19 bases left in between. The DNA of the CDR3 is TGTGCCAGCTCACGGCAGGGTCTCCAAGGGGGCACTGAAGCTTTCTTT. Translation: CASSRQGLQGGTEAFF.

V and J are TRBV30 and TRBJ1-4, with D uncertain. The CDR3 is made up of 14 amino acids. Trimming took off 4 bases at V and 5 bases at J, with 14 bases between the two ends. Per the germline V gene, CDR1 is GTSNPN and CDR2 is SVGIG (reference sequence). The CDR3, as DNA: TGTGCCTGGAACCATGGACTGAAAAATGAAAAACTGTTTTTT. This gives the protein CAWNHGLKNEKLFF.

The chain couples TRBV5-5 to TRBJ1-4; 8 bases agree with TRBD1. Germline loops: CDR1 SGHKS, CDR2 YYEKEE (reference sequence). Trimming at V came to 4 bases and at J to 8 bases, leaving 13 bases not matched to a gene. The CDR3 runs 16 residues. The CDR3 sequence: CASSGGFGQGDEKLFF. In DNA form, the CDR3 reads TGTGCCAGCAGCGGCGGGTTTGGACAGGGTGACGAAAAACTGTTTTTT.

The chain links TRBV2 to TRBJ2-5; D may be TRBD1 (6 bases). V lost 2 bases to trimming and J lost 5 bases, with 15 bases between them. This CDR3 contains 15 residues. Germline CDR1 is SNHLY and CDR2 is FYNNEI. In DNA, the CDR3 is TGTGCCAGCAGTGAATTGGGGGCCGGTTGGGAGACCCAGTACTTC. Its translation is CASSELGAGWETQYF.

The chain joins TRBV6-5 to TRBJ2-1, with 7 bases aligning to TRBD1. V shed 10 bases and J 6 bases; nucleotides not matched to a gene: 6. This CDR3 region has 12 residues. Per the germline V gene, CDR1 is MNHEY and CDR2 is SVGAGI. CDR3 coding DNA: TGTGCCACTTATCAGGGGGTCAATGAGCAGTTCTTC. Its protein product is CATYQGVNEQFF.

The chain is built from TRBV6-5 and TRBJ1-2, with D perhaps TRBD1 (5 bases). V was pared by 6 bases and J by 1 base, with 9 bases between. The CDR3 has 13 amino acids. In germline, CDR1 is MNHEY, CDR2 SVGAGI. CDR3 loop: CASSLQVNYGYTF. CDR3 coding DNA: TGTGCCAGCAGCCTACAGGTTAACTATGGCTACACCTTC.

This chain links TRBV7-9 with TRBJ1-6, with D uncertain. Trimming stripped 1 base from V and 6 bases from J, with 7 bases between. There are 14 residues in the CDR3. Looked up from germline, CDR1 is SEHNR and CDR2 is FQNEAQ (reference sequence). This CDR3 is CASSLVASNSPLHF. For the CDR3, the DNA is TGTGCCAGCAGCTTAGTGGCCAGTAATTCACCCCTCCACTTT.

The V call is TRBV5-1, the J call TRBJ1-5; D perhaps matches TRBD1 (5 bases). Trimming took off 0 bases at V and 4 bases at J, with 8 bases between the two ends. This CDR3 comprises 14 residues. Germline CDR1 and CDR2: SGHRS and YFSETQ. Here the CDR3 DNA reads TGCGCCAGCAGCTTGGATCGGGGGAATCAGCCCCAGCATTTT. Protein product: CASSLDRGNQPQHF.

The chain carries TRBV7-2 and TRBJ2-7; TRBD2 agrees at 9 bases. The length of the CDR3 is 15 residues. J was trimmed by 3 bases and V by 7 bases; bases with no gene match: 10. CDR1 and CDR2 (germline): SGHTA, FQGNSA. The DNA of the CDR3 is TGTGCCAGCACCGTTCAGGGACTAGCCGGCTACGAGCAGTACTTC. Its translation is CASTVQGLAGYEQYF.

The V and J genes are TRBV10-3 and TRBJ2-5, with 8 bases fitting TRBD2. V shed 7 bases and J 2 bases; nucleotides not matched to a gene: 6. CDR1 is ENHRY and CDR2 is SYGVKD in the germline V gene. The CDR3 consists of 14 residues. In nucleotides, the CDR3 is TGTGCCATCAAGGCGGGGGGAACACAAGAGACCCAGTACTTC. Amino acids: CAIKAGGTQETQYF.

In its sample, this clone was seen once. The rearrangement uses TRBV19 and TRBJ1-4; TRBD1 agrees at 8 bases. CDR3 length: 15 amino acids. V lost 5 bases, J lost 0 bases, and 2 bases stayed unmatched. Looked up from germline, CDR1 is LNHDA and CDR2 is SQIVND (reference sequence). The CDR3 sequence: CASSPQGATNEKLFF. The CDR3 coding sequence is TGTGCCAGTAGTCCACAGGGGGCAACTAATGAAAAACTGTTTTTT.

The DNA of the CDR3 is TGTGCCAGCAGCCGGAGGTATAGCAATCAGCCCCAGCATTTT. Amino acids: CASSRRYSNQPQHF. V is TRBV5-6 and J is TRBJ1-5; D call uncertain. CDR3 length equals 14 residues. Germline V gene lookup returns CDR1 SGHDT and CDR2 YYEEEE. Trimming cost V 4 bases and J 0 bases, with 8 bases left between them.

The V call is TRBV6-1, the J call TRBJ1-2, with unresolved D. The germline gives CDR1 MNHNS, CDR2 SASEGT. V was clipped by 2 bases and J by 8 bases, with 15 bases between them. The CDR3 is made up of 14 amino acids. Here the CDR3 reads CASSELYQSGGYTF. Here the CDR3 DNA reads TGTGCCAGCAGTGAACTCTATCAATCGGGGGGCTACACCTTC.

This clone showed up just once. V gene TRBV18 combines with J gene TRBJ2-1; 7 bases match TRBD2. The CDR3 is made up of 14 amino acids. V dropped 3 bases and J dropped 5; count of bases not matched to a gene: 4. Per the germline V gene, CDR1 is KGHSH and CDR2 is LQKENI. The CDR3 bases are TGTGCCAGCTCACCCAACCTAGCGGACAATGAGCAGTTCTTC. Translating gives CASSPNLADNEQFF.

The gene calls are TRBV7-3 and TRBJ2-3; 7 nucleotides agree with TRBD2. The germline gives CDR1 SGHTA, CDR2 FQGTGA. V shed 4 bases and J 2 bases; nucleotides not matched to a gene: 9. This CDR3 is built from 16 residues. For the CDR3, the DNA is TGTGCCAGCAGCTCCCTTAGCGGGTCCCCCACAGATACGCAGTATTTT. It is translated as CASSSLSGSPTDTQYF.

The chain uses TRBV4-1 and TRBJ1-1; a weak D match, TRBD1 (5 bases). The germline V and J ends were trimmed by 2 bases and 3 bases, with 19 bases remaining between them. Looked up from germline, CDR1 is MGHRA and CDR2 is YSYEKL. The CDR3 consists of 17 residues. CDR3 amino acids: CASSQKIRDPGDTEAFF. Written as DNA, the CDR3 is TGCGCCAGCAGCCAAAAGATCCGGGATCCGGGGGACACTGAAGCTTTCTTT.

The gene calls are TRBV3-1 (or the pseudogene TRBV3-2) and TRBJ1-6, with D possibly matching TRBD1 (5 bases). CDR1 LGHDT and CDR2 YNNKEL come from the germline V gene (reference sequence). V was shortened by 4 bases and J by 9 bases, with 16 bases between the two germline ends. This CDR3 is built from 15 residues. The CDR3 is CASSPGGALSSPLHF. The CDR3 DNA follows: TGTGCCAGCAGCCCAGGAGGGGCTCTAAGTTCACCCCTCCACTTT.

This chain joins TRBV4-1 and TRBJ2-7; a possible D gene is TRBD2 (6 bases). V was clipped by 2 bases and J by 0 bases, with 17 bases between them. Germline V gives CDR1 MGHRA, CDR2 YSYEKL. This CDR3 has 17 amino acids. CDR3: CASSQSTVWDSSYEQYF. CDR3 coding DNA: TGCGCCAGCAGCCAATCAACAGTCTGGGACTCCTCCTACGAGCAGTACTTC.

The chain carries TRBV3-1 (or the pseudogene TRBV3-2) and TRBJ1-1; D is undetermined. This CDR3 contains 14 residues. Trimming left V 4 bases short and J 5 bases short, with 14 bases between. In germline, CDR1 is LGHDT, CDR2 YNNKEL (reference sequence). The CDR3 nucleotides are TGTGCCAGCAGCCCCCATATAAGGGAGACTGAAGCTTTCTTT. Translating it yields CASSPHIRETEAFF.